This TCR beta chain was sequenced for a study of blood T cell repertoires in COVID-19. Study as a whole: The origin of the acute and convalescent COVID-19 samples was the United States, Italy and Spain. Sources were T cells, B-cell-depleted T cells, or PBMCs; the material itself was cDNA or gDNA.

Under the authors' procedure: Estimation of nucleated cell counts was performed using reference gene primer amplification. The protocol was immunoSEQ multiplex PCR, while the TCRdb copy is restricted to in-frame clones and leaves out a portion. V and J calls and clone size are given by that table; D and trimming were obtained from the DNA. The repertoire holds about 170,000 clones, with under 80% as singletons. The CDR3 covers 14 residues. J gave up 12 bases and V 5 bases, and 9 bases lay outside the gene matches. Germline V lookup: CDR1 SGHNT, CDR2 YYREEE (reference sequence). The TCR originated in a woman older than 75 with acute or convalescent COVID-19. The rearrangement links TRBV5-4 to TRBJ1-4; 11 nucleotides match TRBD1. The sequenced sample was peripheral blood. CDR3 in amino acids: CASRPWTGGAELFF. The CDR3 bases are TGTGCCAGCAGACCCTGGACAGGGGGCGCGGAACTGTTTTTT.